The 8 T cell receptor beta chains given below trace back to one sample, sequenced in a study of T-cell memory formation after mild COVID-19. TCRdb reprocessed the 5' RACE reads via MiXCR and lists one record per CDR3 protein. Of about 340,000 distinct CDR3 sequences listed, around a fifth are singletons. The sample comprised PBMCs or a T cell subset sorted from them (not recorded which). Receptors originate from a young man who had mild COVID-19 (a few samples of this study predate the infection). Cell type and time point are not known.

This rearrangement joins TRBV30 to TRBJ2-1; 8 nucleotides match TRBD2. This CDR3 contains 11 residues. Trimming cost V 5 bases and J 7 bases; bases outside gene matches: 1. The V gene's germline CDR1 is GTSNPN and CDR2 SVGIG (reference sequence). The chain's CDR3 is CAWAGGNEQFF. The CDR3 bases are TGTGCCTGGGCGGGGGGTAATGAGCAGTTCTTC.

There are a few counts of this clonotype. The V call is TRBV7-2, the J call TRBJ2-3; 10 bases match TRBD1. CDR1 and CDR2 from the germline V gene are SGHTA and FQGNSA. Trimming removed 5 bases from V and 6 bases from J; junction bases left unmatched: 11. This CDR3 contains 16 residues. CDR3 loop: CASSLRQGALGDTQYF. The CDR3 nucleotides are TGTGCCAGCAGCCTGAGACAGGGGGCGTTGGGCGATACGCAGTATTTT. Using reference TRBV7-2 and TRBJ2-3 for the parts outside the CDR3, the full variable domain is GAGVSQSPSNKVTEKGKDVELRCDPISGHTALYWYRQSLGQGLEFLIYFQGNSAPDKSGLPSDRFSAERTGGSVSTLTIQRTQQEDSAVYLCASSLRQGALGDTQYFGPGTRLTVL.

This clonotype was counted between two and nine times. The rearrangement joins TRBV9 to TRBJ2-6, with D hard to call. Trimming took off 0 bases at V and 2 bases at J, with 6 bases between the two ends. There are 15 residues in the CDR3. Germline V gene data show CDR1 as SGDLS and CDR2 as YYNGEE. CDR3 sequence reads: CASSVGGTGANVLTF. CDR3 bases: TGTGCCAGCAGCGTAGGGGGAACTGGGGCCAACGTCCTGACTTTC. The full variable domain, rest sourced from reference TRBV9 and TRBJ2-6, is DSGVTQTPKHLITATGQRVTLRCSPRSGDLSVYWYQQSLDQGLQFLIQYYNGEERAKGNILERFSAQQFPDLHSELNLSSLELGDSALYFCASSVGGTGANVLTFGAGSRLTVL.

V gene TRBV7-2 combines with J gene TRBJ1-2; possible D gene TRBD1, 5 bases. This CDR3 contains 13 residues. The germline CDR1 and CDR2 sequences are SGHTA and FQGNSA. V was pared by 0 bases and J by 7 bases, with 9 bases between. CDR3 residues: CASSLALQGGYTF. The CDR3 DNA reads as TGTGCCAGCAGCTTAGCGCTCCAGGGTGGCTACACCTTC.

In nucleotides, the CDR3 is TGTGCCAGCGGCCCCGAGGCCCCGGGCTACGAGCAGTACTTC. Amino acid sequence: CASGPEAPGYEQYF. The chain recombines TRBV6-5 with TRBJ2-7; D is ambiguous. This CDR3 is built from 14 residues. V was clipped by 8 bases and J by 3 bases, with 17 bases between them. CDR1 and CDR2 from the germline V gene are MNHEY and SVGAGI.

The sample holds a few counts of this clonotype. The chain combines TRBV5-6 with TRBJ2-5, with TRBD2 as a possible D gene (6 bases). CDR3 length equals 13 residues. V was trimmed by 5 bases and J by 5 bases, leaving 13 bases between them. The germline V gene has CDR1 SGHDT and CDR2 YYEEEE. CDR3 bases: TGTGCCAGCAGGGCGGGACCTCACGAGACCCAGTACTTC. Its translation: CASRAGPHETQYF. The full variable domain, with the rest looked up from reference TRBV5-6 and TRBJ2-5, is DAGVTQSPTHLIKTRGQQVTLRCSPKSGHDTVSWYQQALGQGPQFIFQYYEEEERQRGNFPDRFSGHQFPNYSSELNVNALLLGDSALYLCASRAGPHETQYFGPGTRLLVL.

The rearrangement links TRBV18 to TRBJ2-2, with D perhaps being TRBD1 or TRBD2 (5 bases each). The CDR3 runs 16 residues. Germline V gene data show CDR1 as KGHSH and CDR2 as LQKENI. Trimming took off 3 bases at V and 0 bases at J, with 11 bases between the two ends. The CDR3 coding sequence is TGTGCCAGCTCACCGAGGGCAGGGACGAACACCGGGGAGCTGTTTTTT. Its translation: CASSPRAGTNTGELFF.

A few counts support this clonotype. The gene calls are TRBV20-1 and TRBJ1-4; D gene ambiguous. Between the trimmed V and J ends, which lost 3 bases and 0 bases, there was a span of 8 bases. Germline V gene sequence: CDR1 DFQATT, CDR2 SNEGSKA (reference sequence). CDR3 length equals 14 residues. In nucleotides, the CDR3 is TGCAGTGCTAGGACATATGCAACTAATGAAAAACTGTTTTTT. This sequence encodes CSARTYATNEKLFF.